This T cell receptor beta chain is drawn from a study of tissue T cells after allogeneic stem cell transplantation. Libraries were prepared by immunoSEQ multiplex PCR; TCRdb keeps only in-frame clonotypes and omits some of them. The sample lists roughly 500 clones, 80% occurring once. The V gene's germline CDR1 is SEHNR and CDR2 FQNEAQ (reference sequence). Unmatched junction bases numbered 6, after V lost 11 bases and J lost 9 bases. This CDR3 is built from 11 residues. This TCR derives from a female patient between 18 and 49 years old with steroid-refractory graft-versus-host disease after an allogeneic stem cell transplant. Some T cells could come from the graft donor. Sample: ileal tissue, taken at autopsy. The rearrangement links TRBV7-9 to TRBJ2-1; the match to TRBD2 covers 8 bases. The CDR3 loop is CAGLAGSEQFF. CDR3 in DNA: TGTGCCGGGTTAGCGGGAAGTGAGCAGTTCTTC.